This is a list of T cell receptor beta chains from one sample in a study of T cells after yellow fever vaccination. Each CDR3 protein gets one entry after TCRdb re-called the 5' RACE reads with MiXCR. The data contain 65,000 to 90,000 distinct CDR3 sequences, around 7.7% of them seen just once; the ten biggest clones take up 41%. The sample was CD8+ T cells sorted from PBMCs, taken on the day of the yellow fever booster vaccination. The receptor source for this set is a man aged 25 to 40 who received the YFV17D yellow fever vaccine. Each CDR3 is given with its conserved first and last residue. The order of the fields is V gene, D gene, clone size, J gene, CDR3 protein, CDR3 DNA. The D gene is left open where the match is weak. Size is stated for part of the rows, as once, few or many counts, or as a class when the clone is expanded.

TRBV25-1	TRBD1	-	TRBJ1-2	CASSGGQGLEYGYTF	TGTGCCAGCAGTGGGGGACAGGGACTAGAGTATGGCTACACCTTC
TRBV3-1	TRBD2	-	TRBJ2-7	CASSQVGLAGEGTPYEQYF	TGTGCCAGCAGCCAAGTGGGACTAGCGGGGGAAGGCACCCCCTACGAGCAGTACTTC
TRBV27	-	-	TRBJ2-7	CASSLHGSNEQYF	TGTGCCAGCAGTCTACACGGATCTAACGAGCAGTACTTC
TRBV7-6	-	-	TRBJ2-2	CASSLAWAWANTGELFF	TGTGCCAGCAGCTTAGCGTGGGCGTGGGCGAACACCGGGGAGCTGTTTTTT
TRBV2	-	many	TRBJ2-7	CASTGTSGYF	TGTGCCAGCACCGGGACGTCCGGGTACTTC
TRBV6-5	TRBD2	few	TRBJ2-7	CASSYSGGSSYEQYF	TGTGCCAGCAGTTACTCAGGCGGGAGCTCCTACGAGCAGTACTTC
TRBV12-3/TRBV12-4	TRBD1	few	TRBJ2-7	CASSSPGQGTYEQYF	TGTGCCAGCAGCTCCCCGGGACAGGGAACCTACGAGCAGTACTTC
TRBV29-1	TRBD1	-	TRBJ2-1	CSVVSQGNWEFF	TGCAGCGTGGTGTCACAGGGGAATTGGGAGTTCTTC
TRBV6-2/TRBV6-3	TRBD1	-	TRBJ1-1	CASSYFGTGVMNTEAFF	TGTGCCAGCAGTTACTTCGGGACAGGCGTCATGAACACTGAAGCTTTCTTT
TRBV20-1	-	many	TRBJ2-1	CSALPLEGGLEQFF	TGCAGCGCCCTACCGCTGGAGGGCGGTCTTGAGCAGTTCTTC
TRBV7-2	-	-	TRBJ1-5	CASSLYPAYSNQPQHF	TGTGCCAGCAGCTTATATCCAGCCTATAGCAATCAGCCCCAGCATTTT
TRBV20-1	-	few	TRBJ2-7	CSAEGAGSSYEQYF	TGCAGTGCTGAGGGAGCCGGGAGCTCCTACGAGCAGTACTTC
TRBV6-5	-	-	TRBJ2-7	CASSYEVGTYEQYF	TGTGCCAGCAGTTACGAGGTGGGAACCTACGAGCAGTACTTC
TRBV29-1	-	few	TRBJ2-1	CSVEGPSDSSYNEQFF	TGCAGCGTTGAAGGGCCTAGCGACAGCTCCTACAATGAGCAGTTCTTC
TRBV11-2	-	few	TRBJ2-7	CASSLRGGPRGEQYF	TGTGCCAGCAGCTTAAGAGGCGGGCCCCGAGGCGAGCAGTACTTC
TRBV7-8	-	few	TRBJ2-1	CATRTGGLAGLNEQFF	TGTGCCACCAGGACAGGCGGCCTAGCGGGTCTCAATGAGCAGTTCTTC
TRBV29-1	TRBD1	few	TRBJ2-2	CSVEDRAGELFF	TGCAGCGTTGAGGACAGGGCCGGGGAGCTGTTTTTT
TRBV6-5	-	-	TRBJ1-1	CASSYSWNTEAFF	TGTGCCAGCAGTTACTCCTGGAACACTGAAGCTTTCTTT
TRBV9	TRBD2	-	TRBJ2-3	CASSVWGLAEPTDTQYF	TGTGCCAGCAGCGTCTGGGGACTAGCGGAACCCACAGATACGCAGTATTTT
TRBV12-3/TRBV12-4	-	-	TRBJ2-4	CASGETFRVPGDIQYF	TGTGCCAGCGGCGAGACCTTCCGGGTCCCGGGGGACATTCAGTACTTC
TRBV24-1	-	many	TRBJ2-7	CATSDSATGWEQYF	TGTGCCACCAGTGATTCTGCAACAGGGTGGGAGCAGTACTTC
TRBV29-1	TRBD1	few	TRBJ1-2	CSVEGDRRPIDGYTF	TGCAGCGTTGAAGGGGACAGGCGACCCATCGATGGCTACACCTTC
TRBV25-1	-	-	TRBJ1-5	CASNGTVPYDQPQHF	TGTGCCAGCAACGGAACAGTCCCCTACGATCAGCCCCAGCATTTT
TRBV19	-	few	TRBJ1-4	CASSIATLEEEKLFF	TGTGCCAGTAGTATAGCCACATTGGAAGAGGAAAAACTGTTTTTT
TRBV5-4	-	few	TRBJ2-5	CASSQVGRETQYF	TGTGCCAGCAGCCAGGTTGGCCGGGAGACCCAGTACTTC
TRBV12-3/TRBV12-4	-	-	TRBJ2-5	CASGVETQYF	TGTGCCAGCGGGGTAGAGACCCAGTACTTC
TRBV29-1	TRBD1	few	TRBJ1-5	CSVGQQGKGTSNQPQHF	TGCAGCGTCGGCCAACAGGGGAAGGGCACTAGCAATCAGCCCCAGCATTTT
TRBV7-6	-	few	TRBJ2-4	CASSSTLRVSGKNIQYF	TGTGCCAGCAGCTCCACTTTGCGGGTGTCTGGGAAAAACATTCAGTACTTC
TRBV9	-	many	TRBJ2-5	CASSVGDTTGPGRETQYF	TGTGCCAGCAGCGTAGGAGACACAACAGGGCCCGGTAGGGAGACCCAGTACTTC
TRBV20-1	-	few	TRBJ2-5	CSASVVYQETQYF	TGCAGTGCTAGTGTAGTTTACCAAGAGACCCAGTACTTC
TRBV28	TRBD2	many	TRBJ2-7	CASSFGTSYEQYF	TGTGCCAGCAGTTTCGGGACTAGCTACGAGCAGTACTTC
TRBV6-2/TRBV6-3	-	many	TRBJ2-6	CASSYPDSGANVLTF	TGTGCCAGCAGTTACCCGGACTCTGGGGCCAACGTCCTGACTTTC
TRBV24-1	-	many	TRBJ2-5	CATSDLAGQGETQYF	TGTGCCACCAGTGATTTAGCAGGGCAGGGGGAGACCCAGTACTTC
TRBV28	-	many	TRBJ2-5	CASSLRETQYF	TGTGCCAGCAGTTTGCGGGAGACCCAGTACTTC
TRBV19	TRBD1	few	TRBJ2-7	CASSATGAYEQYF	TGTGCCAGTAGTGCGACAGGGGCCTACGAGCAGTACTTC
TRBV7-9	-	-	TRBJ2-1	CASSLGSKAGEQFF	TGTGCCAGCAGCTTAGGTTCGAAAGCGGGTGAGCAGTTCTTC
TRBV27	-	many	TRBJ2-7	CASSFAGSYEQYF	TGTGCCAGCAGTTTTGCGGGGTCTTACGAGCAGTACTTC
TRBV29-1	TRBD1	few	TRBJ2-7	CSVVGQGTTYEQYF	TGCAGCGTTGTGGGACAGGGCACAACCTACGAGCAGTACTTC
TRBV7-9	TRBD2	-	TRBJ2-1	CASSPSSGKTYNEQFF	TGTGCCAGCAGCCCCTCTAGCGGCAAAACCTACAATGAGCAGTTCTTC
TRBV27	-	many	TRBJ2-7	CASSVGPDLYEQYF	TGTGCCAGCAGCGTTGGCCCAGATCTCTACGAGCAGTACTTC
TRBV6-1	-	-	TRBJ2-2	CASGPRLLTGELFF	TGTGCCAGCGGTCCAAGACTGCTCACCGGGGAGCTGTTTTTT
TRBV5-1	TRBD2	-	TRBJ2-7	CASRSGSLYEQYF	TGCGCCAGTCGTAGCGGGTCTCTCTACGAGCAGTACTTC